This is a list of T cell receptor beta chains from one sample in a study of graft-versus-host responses after intestinal transplantation. Clones were read by immunoSEQ multiplex PCR, and TCRdb kept only the in-frame ones, dropping some. The sample records fewer than 70,000 clones, roughly 92% being singletons. The specimen was bone marrow, collected around 730 days after intestinal transplantation. These receptors were obtained from a human patient who received an intestinal transplant, so some T cells may come from the graft donor. CDR3s include the opening cysteine and the closing phenylalanine or tryptophan. Fields, in order: V gene, CDR3 length, clone size, D gene, J gene, CDR3 protein, CDR3 DNA. The D gene is left open where the match is weak. Rows may omit the clone size; those that give it use once, few, many or a size class.

TRBV12-5,15,.,.,TRBJ2-3,CASGFGGGLTDTQYF,TGTGCTAGTGGTTTTGGGGGGGGCCTCACAGATACGCAGTATTTT
TRBV28,16,.,.,TRBJ2-3,CASSPRDGTSTDTQYF,TGTGCCAGCAGTCCACGGGACGGTACTAGCACAGATACGCAGTATTTT
TRBV6-5,16,.,.,TRBJ2-1,CASSYSPPPLYNEQFF,TGTGCCAGCAGTTACTCCCCTCCCCCCTTGTACAATGAGCAGTTCTTC
TRBV7-3,16,.,.,TRBJ2-3,CASSALSGTTTDTQYF,TGTGCCAGCAGCGCCCTTAGCGGAACCACCACAGATACGCAGTATTTT
TRBV10-2,15,.,.,TRBJ1-4,CASSETWVTNEKLFF,TGCGCCAGCAGTGAGACGTGGGTCACTAATGAAAAACTGTTTTTT
TRBV4-2,15,.,.,TRBJ2-7,CASSQESGNTYEQYF,TGTGCCAGCAGCCAAGAATCCGGGAATACCTACGAGCAGTACTTC
TRBV2,13,.,TRBD2,TRBJ2-1,CSFRTRPSPLQFF,TGTTCTTTCAGGACTAGGCCTTCTCCCCTCCAGTTCTTC
TRBV10-3,13,.,.,TRBJ2-3,CAISEQGSDTQYF,TGTGCCATCAGTGAGCAGGGTTCAGATACGCAGTATTTT
TRBV27,13,once,.,TRBJ1-2,CASSFGRLDGYTF,TGTGCCAGCAGTTTTGGCAGGCTAGACGGCTACACCTTC
TRBV11-2,14,.,.,TRBJ1-1,CASSLHAGGREAFF,TGTGCCAGCAGCCTCCACGCGGGGGGCCGAGAAGCTTTCTTT
TRBV27,15,.,.,TRBJ1-6,CASSFDWEDNSPLHF,TGTGCCAGCAGTTTCGACTGGGAGGATAATTCACCCCTCCACTTT
TRBV11-1,17,.,TRBD1,TRBJ2-6,CASREGTGGAGANVLTF,TGTGCCAGCCGTGAAGGGACAGGGGGCGCTGGGGCCAACGTCCTGACTTTC
TRBV18,15,.,TRBD1,TRBJ1-1,CASSQTQGQLDEAFF,TGTGCCAGCTCGCAGACTCAGGGACAGCTCGACGAAGCTTTCTTT
TRBV15,13,.,TRBD1,TRBJ1-2,CATSRDRSPDRIF,TGTGCCACCAGCAGAGATCGGAGCCCGGACAGGATCTTC
TRBV5-1,15,.,TRBD2,TRBJ2-5,CASSSRLASRETQYF,TGCGCCAGCAGCTCCAGACTAGCGAGTCGGGAGACCCAGTACTTC
TRBV5-1,12,.,TRBD1,TRBJ1-1,CASNGGQGVTFF,TGCGCCAGCAACGGAGGACAGGGGGTAACTTTCTTT
TRBV6-5,15,.,.,TRBJ2-7,CASSSLPGLGYEQYF,TGTGCCAGCAGTTCCCTACCAGGGCTTGGCTACGAGCAGTACTTC
TRBV9,14,few,.,TRBJ2-1,CASSVGTPGREQFF,TGTGCCAGCAGCGTTGGGACTCCCGGTCGGGAGCAGTTCTTC
TRBV6-5,14,.,.,TRBJ1-1,CASSTRTENTEAFF,TGTGCCAGCAGTACCCGGACGGAGAACACTGAAGCTTTCTTT
TRBV28,21,once,TRBD2,TRBJ2-3,CASSPRPGLAGGSYSTDTQYF,TGTGCCAGCAGTCCCCGGCCGGGACTAGCGGGAGGGTCGTATAGCACAGATACGCAGTATTTT
TRBV5-1,13,.,TRBD1,TRBJ2-3,CASTWQGADTQYF,TGCGCCAGCACCTGGCAGGGGGCAGATACGCAGTATTTT
TRBV12-5,15,.,.,TRBJ2-5,CASGSGGRVVETQYF,TGTGCTAGTGGCTCTGGGGGCAGGGTAGTAGAGACCCAGTACTTC
TRBV10-3,13,.,TRBD1,TRBJ1-4,CAIRDREIEKLFF,TGTGCCATCAGAGACAGGGAGATTGAAAAACTGTTTTTT
TRBV16,17,.,.,TRBJ2-3,CASSQWEARTSADTQYF,TGTGCCAGCAGCCAATGGGAAGCCCGTACTAGTGCAGATACGCAGTATTTT
TRBV19,12,.,.,TRBJ1-6,CASSIAGSPLHF,TGTGCCAGTAGTATAGCAGGTTCACCCCTCCACTTT
TRBV6-1,13,.,.,TRBJ2-3,CASSPSTADTQYF,TGTGCCAGCAGTCCGTCGACGGCAGATACGCAGTATTTT
TRBV10-3,14,.,.,TRBJ2-7,CAISESTTSYEQYF,TGTGCCATCAGTGAGTCGACGACCTCCTACGAGCAGTACTTC
TRBV18,16,.,TRBD1,TRBJ2-7,CASPHTGTGEPYEQYF,TGTGCCAGCCCCCATACCGGGACAGGGGAACCCTACGAGCAGTACTTC
TRBV5-4,17,.,.,TRBJ2-7,CASSLAGGVGSSYEQYF,TGTGCCAGCAGTTTGGCGGGTGGGGTAGGAAGCTCCTACGAGCAGTACTTC
TRBV11-2,15,.,TRBD1,TRBJ1-2,CASSLDEQGWGGYTF,TGTGCCAGCAGCTTAGATGAACAGGGGTGGGGTGGCTACACCTTC
TRBV9,12,few,.,TRBJ1-1,CASSPPNTEAFF,TGTGCCAGCAGCCCACCCAACACTGAAGCTTTCTTT
TRBV19,15,.,TRBD2,TRBJ2-1,CASSAGLATSDEQFF,TGTGCCAGTAGCGCAGGACTAGCAACCTCCGATGAGCAGTTCTTC
TRBV21-1,17,.,.,TRBJ2-7,CASSKGSQDRDTYEQYF,TGTGCCAGCAGCAAAGGATCCCAGGACAGGGACACCTACGAGCAGTACTTC
TRBV9,17,.,.,TRBJ1-6,CASSVGSVGRPDSPLHF,TGTGCCAGCAGCGTAGGTAGTGTGGGGCGGCCGGATTCACCCCTCCACTTT
TRBV19,14,.,TRBD2,TRBJ2-7,CASSIAGGGYEQYF,TGTGCCAGTAGTATAGCGGGAGGGGGCTACGAGCAGTACTTC